The rows below give T cell receptor beta chains drawn from one sample of a study of T cell changes during pregnancy in multiple sclerosis. This table comes from immunoSEQ multiplex PCR, and its TCRdb copy is limited to in-frame clones, with some not included. Counted here are tens of thousands of clones, 80% to 90% occurring once; the ten biggest clones make up approximately 0.76%. The sample in question was CD4+ T cells from peripheral blood mononuclear cells, obtained in the first trimester of pregnancy. These receptors were taken from a female donor in good health, enrolled as a control in a pregnancy study. The CDR3 runs from the conserved cysteine through the conserved F or W. The order of the fields is D gene, J gene, V gene, CDR3 length, clone size, CDR3 protein, CDR3 DNA. A D gene is named only where the DNA matches it firmly. For some rows the clone size is stated as once, few or many, or as a class when expanded; others skip it.

>-|TRBJ2-3|TRBV29-1|12|-
CSVTRSTDTQYF
TGCAGCGTTACTCGGAGCACAGATACGCAGTATTTT
>-|TRBJ1-4|TRBV14|15|-
CASSPGFGTNEKLFF
TGTGCCAGCAGCCCAGGGTTCGGCACTAATGAAAAACTGTTTTTT
>-|TRBJ2-7|TRBV7-2|14|-
CASSEVGGAYEQYF
TGTGCCAGCAGCGAAGTAGGGGGAGCCTACGAGCAGTACTTC
>-|TRBJ1-4|TRBV6-6|13|-
CASSGQLNEKLFF
TGTGCCAGCAGTGGACAACTTAATGAAAAACTGTTTTTT
>TRBD2|TRBJ2-5|TRBV7-3|16|-
CASSLMSGGPEETQYF
TGTGCCAGCAGCTTAATGAGCGGGGGGCCTGAAGAGACCCAGTACTTC
>-|TRBJ1-2|TRBV6-1|11|once
CASSGLYGYTF
TGTGCCAGCAGTGGACTCTATGGCTACACCTTC
>-|TRBJ1-3|TRBV7-9|14|-
CASSLGTVGNTIYF
TGTGCCAGCAGCTTAGGCACGGTAGGAAACACCATATATTTT
>-|TRBJ1-1|TRBV7-3|15|few
CASSYDAGVNTEAFF
TGTGCCAGCAGCTATGATGCGGGGGTAAACACTGAAGCTTTCTTT
>-|TRBJ1-2|TRBV15|12|-
CATSSPTVGYTF
TGTGCCACCAGCAGCCCGACAGTTGGCTACACCTTC
>TRBD1|TRBJ1-5|TRBV7-2|15|-
CASSSAQGSNQPQHF
TGTGCCAGCAGCTCGGCACAGGGGAGCAATCAGCCCCAGCATTTT
>-|TRBJ2-2|TRBV6-6|16|-
CASSYSSVGGTGELFF
TGTGCCAGCAGTTACTCCTCAGTGGGAGGCACCGGGGAGCTGTTTTTT
>-|TRBJ2-2|TRBV7-2|14|once
CASSSLLGTGELFF
TGTGCCAGCAGCTCACTACTGGGCACCGGGGAGCTGTTTTTT
>TRBD2|TRBJ2-5|TRBV14|16|-
CASSQGLAGGGETQYF
TGTGCCAGCAGCCAAGGCCTAGCGGGGGGCGGCGAGACCCAGTACTTC
>-|TRBJ1-2|TRBV10-3|12|few
CAISGPGDGYTF
TGTGCCATCAGCGGGCCGGGGGATGGCTACACCTTC
>-|TRBJ2-7|TRBV11-3|12|-
CASSKQGREQYF
TGTGCCAGCAGCAAACAGGGAAGAGAGCAGTACTTC
>-|TRBJ2-7|TRBV7-2|14|-
CASSVQGLYYEQYF
TGTGCCAGCAGCGTACAGGGTTTGTACTACGAGCAGTACTTC
>TRBD2|TRBJ2-2|TRBV28|14|-
CASRGLALGGELFF
TGTGCCAGCAGGGGACTAGCGCTAGGCGGGGAGCTGTTTTTT
>TRBD2|TRBJ2-3|TRBV7-2|17|-
CASSLASWSGGKGTQYF
TGTGCCAGCAGCTTAGCCTCTTGGAGCGGGGGAAAGGGTACGCAGTATTTT
>-|TRBJ2-1|TRBV5-1|17|-
CASSLLYRGGLYNEQFF
TGCGCCAGCAGCTTGCTTTACAGGGGGGGACTATACAATGAGCAGTTCTTC
>-|TRBJ2-1|TRBV10-3|12|-
CAISPNDNEQFF
TGTGCCATCAGCCCCAATGACAATGAGCAGTTCTTC
>-|TRBJ2-2|TRBV7-8|15|-
CASSSNGGNTGELFF
TGTGCCAGCAGCTCGAACGGGGGGAACACCGGGGAGCTGTTTTTT
>TRBD2|TRBJ2-3|TRBV2|20|-
CASSEYPLVLAGGSTDTQYF
TGTGCCAGCAGTGAATATCCCTTGGTCCTAGCGGGGGGGAGCACAGATACGCAGTATTTT
>-|TRBJ1-3|TRBV25-1|15|-
CASSSPGGSGNTIYF
TGTGCCAGCAGTTCCCCGGGGGGCTCTGGAAACACCATATATTTT
>-|TRBJ2-1|TRBV7-3|14|-
CASSLLGSYNEQFF
TGTGCCAGCAGCCTACTAGGCTCCTACAATGAGCAGTTCTTC
>-|TRBJ2-7|TRBV30|12|few
CAWSVSVYEQYF
TGTGCCTGGAGTGTAAGCGTCTACGAGCAGTACTTC
>-|TRBJ1-3|TRBV11-2|15|-
CASSPSTSSGNTIYF
TGTGCCAGCAGCCCCTCCACCAGCTCTGGAAACACCATATATTTT
>TRBD2|TRBJ2-4|TRBV5-1|16|-
CASSLDGGGTSGIQYF
TGCGCCAGCAGCTTGGATGGCGGGGGGACGTCTGGCATTCAGTACTTC
>-|TRBJ2-1|TRBV15|15|-
CATSRDRSGYNEQFF
TGTGCCACCAGCAGAGATAGGTCCGGGTACAATGAGCAGTTCTTC
>TRBD1|TRBJ2-7|TRBV29-1|16|-
CSAAGGRQGASYEQYF
TGCAGCGCGGCCGGGGGCCGACAGGGGGCGAGCTACGAGCAGTACTTC
>TRBD1|TRBJ1-2|TRBV12-5|14|-
CASGQGQAISGYTF
TGTGCTAGTGGCCAGGGACAGGCAATTAGCGGCTACACCTTC
>TRBD1|TRBJ1-3|TRBV5-1|15|-
CASSLTGGEGNTIYF
TGCGCCAGCAGCTTGACAGGGGGCGAAGGAAACACCATATATTTT
>-|TRBJ2-2|TRBV2|14|-
CASNRPEGTGELFF
TGTGCCAGCAACCGCCCCGAGGGCACCGGGGAGCTGTTTTTT
>-|TRBJ2-3|TRBV5-1|15|-
CASSLAQTSTDTQYF
TGCGCCAGCAGCTTGGCCCAGACTAGCACAGATACGCAGTATTTT
>-|TRBJ2-1|TRBV12-5|16|-
CASGLVVGRNLNEQFF
TGTGCTAGTGGTTTGGTAGTCGGTCGAAATCTCAATGAGCAGTTCTTC
>-|TRBJ2-7|TRBV5-6|13|-
CASGISGAYEQYF
TGTGCCAGCGGGATTTCAGGGGCCTACGAGCAGTACTTC
>TRBD2|TRBJ2-3|TRBV7-8|17|-
CASSLVGSSGGSDTQYF
TGTGCCAGCAGCTTAGTCGGGAGTAGCGGGGGTTCAGATACGCAGTATTTT
>TRBD1|TRBJ1-2|TRBV6-6|13|-
CASSQTGGSGYTF
TGTGCCAGCAGCCAGACAGGGGGCAGTGGCTACACCTTC
>-|TRBJ1-2|TRBV7-2|14|once
CASSLTEFNYGYTF
TGTGCCAGCAGCCTAACAGAGTTCAACTATGGCTACACCTTC
>-|TRBJ2-3|TRBV6-5|15|-
CASSYSGGGTDTQYF
TGTGCCAGCAGTTACTCTGGCGGGGGCACAGATACGCAGTATTTT
>TRBD2|TRBJ2-1|TRBV7-2|15|-
CASSLGIGGGAEQFF
TGTGCCAGCAGCTTAGGGATCGGCGGGGGGGCGGAGCAGTTCTTC
>TRBD1|TRBJ1-5|TRBV28|14|-
CASSQGQGSQPQHF
TGTGCCAGCAGTCAGGGACAGGGAAGCCAGCCCCAGCATTTT
>-|TRBJ1-1|TRBV6-5|13|-
CASSWTVNTEAFF
TGTGCCAGCAGCTGGACAGTGAACACTGAAGCTTTCTTT
>TRBD1|TRBJ1-1|TRBV6-6|15|-
CASSYSGQGGTEAFF
TGTGCCAGCAGTTACTCCGGACAGGGCGGCACTGAAGCTTTCTTT
>-|TRBJ2-5|TRBV5-1|14|-
CASSAPGAGETQYF
TGCGCCAGCAGCGCCCCAGGGGCAGGGGAGACCCAGTACTTC
>-|TRBJ1-2|TRBV7-2|14|-
CASSLARGADGYTF
TGTGCCAGCAGCTTAGCGCGGGGGGCAGATGGCTACACCTTC
>TRBD2|TRBJ2-5|TRBV5-4|13|once
CASTRGEPEAQYF
TGTGCCAGCACCCGGGGGGAGCCGGAGGCCCAGTACTTC
>TRBD1|TRBJ2-7|TRBV5-1|14|-
CASSFTGDSYEQYF
TGCGCCAGCAGCTTTACAGGGGACTCCTACGAGCAGTACTTC
>TRBD2|TRBJ2-3|TRBV11-2|18|-
CASSLVGRLAGSTDTQYF
TGTGCCAGCAGCTTAGTAGGGCGACTAGCGGGGAGCACAGATACGCAGTATTTT
>-|TRBJ2-3|TRBV2|15|-
CASPRPSNSADTQYF
TGTGCCAGCCCGCGTCCGTCTAATTCGGCAGATACGCAGTATTTT
>-|TRBJ1-2|TRBV30|15|-
CAWLNGGKANYGYTF
TGTGCCTGGCTAAACGGGGGAAAAGCTAACTATGGCTACACCTTC
>-|TRBJ1-1|TRBV14|14|once
CASSQDPGRTEAFF
TGTGCCAGCAGCCAAGATCCGGGTAGGACTGAAGCTTTCTTT
>-|TRBJ2-3|TRBV11-3|15|-
CASSFRRDLTDTQYF
TGTGCCAGCAGCTTTAGGCGGGATCTCACAGATACGCAGTATTTT
>TRBD1|TRBJ1-1|TRBV4-2|16|-
CASSHYTGTGYAEAFF
TGTGCCAGCAGCCACTACACCGGGACAGGGTACGCTGAAGCTTTCTTT